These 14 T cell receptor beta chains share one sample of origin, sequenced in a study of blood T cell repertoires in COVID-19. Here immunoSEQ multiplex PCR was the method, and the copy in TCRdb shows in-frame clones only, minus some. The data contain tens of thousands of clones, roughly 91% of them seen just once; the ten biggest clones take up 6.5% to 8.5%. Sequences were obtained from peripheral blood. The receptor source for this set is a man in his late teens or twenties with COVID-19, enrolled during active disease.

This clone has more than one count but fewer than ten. CDR3 residues: CASSTGREQYF. As DNA, the CDR3 is TGTGCCAGTTCGACAGGTCGGGAGCAGTACTTC. This chain links TRBV27 with TRBJ2-7, with D possibly matching TRBD1 (6 bases). Germline V gives CDR1 MNHEY, CDR2 SMNVEV (reference sequence). The length of the CDR3 is 11 residues. V was clipped by 9 bases and J by 7 bases, with 13 bases between them.

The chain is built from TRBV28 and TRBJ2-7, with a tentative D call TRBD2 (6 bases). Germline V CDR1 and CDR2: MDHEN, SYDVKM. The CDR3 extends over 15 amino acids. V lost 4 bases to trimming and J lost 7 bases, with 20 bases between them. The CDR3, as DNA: TGTGCCAGCAGTTCCCCGTTGGGGGGAGCCGGGGAGCAGTACTTC. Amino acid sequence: CASSSPLGGAGEQYF.

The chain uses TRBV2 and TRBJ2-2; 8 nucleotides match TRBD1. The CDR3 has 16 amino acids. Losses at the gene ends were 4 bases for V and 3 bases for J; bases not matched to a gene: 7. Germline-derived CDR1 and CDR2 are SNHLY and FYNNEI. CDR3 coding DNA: TGTGCCAGCAGTGGAGGACAGGGCGGGGACACCGGGGAGCTGTTTTTT. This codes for CASSGGQGGDTGELFF. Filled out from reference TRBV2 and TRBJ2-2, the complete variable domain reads EPEVTQTPSHQVTQMGQEVILRCVPISNHLYFYWYRQILGQKVEFLVSFYNNEISEKSEIFDDQFSVERPDGSNFTLKIRSTKLEDSAMYFCASSGGQGGDTGELFFGEGSRLTVL.

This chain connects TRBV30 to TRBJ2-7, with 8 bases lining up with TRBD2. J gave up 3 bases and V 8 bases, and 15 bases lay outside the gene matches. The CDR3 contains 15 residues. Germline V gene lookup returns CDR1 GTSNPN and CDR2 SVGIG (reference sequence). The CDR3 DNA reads TGTGCCCGTTCCCGAGGCAGGAGCGGGAGCTACGAGCAGTACTTC. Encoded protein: CARSRGRSGSYEQYF.

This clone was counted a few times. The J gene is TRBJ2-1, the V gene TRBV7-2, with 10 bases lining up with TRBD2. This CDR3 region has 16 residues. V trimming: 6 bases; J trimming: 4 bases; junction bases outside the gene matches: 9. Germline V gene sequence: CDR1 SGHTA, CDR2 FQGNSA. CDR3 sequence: CASSPLRTSGYNEQFF. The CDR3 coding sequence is TGTGCCAGCAGTCCCCTAAGGACTAGCGGATACAATGAGCAGTTCTTC.

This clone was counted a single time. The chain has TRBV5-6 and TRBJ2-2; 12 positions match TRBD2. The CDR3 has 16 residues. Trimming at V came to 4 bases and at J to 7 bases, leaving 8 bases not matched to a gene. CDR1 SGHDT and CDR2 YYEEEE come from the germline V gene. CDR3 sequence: CASSPASGRAGGELFF. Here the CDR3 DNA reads TGTGCCAGCAGCCCGGCTAGCGGGAGGGCTGGCGGGGAGCTGTTTTTT. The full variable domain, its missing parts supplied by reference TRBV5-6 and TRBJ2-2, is DAGVTQSPTHLIKTRGQQVTLRCSPKSGHDTVSWYQQALGQGPQFIFQYYEEEERQRGNFPDRFSGHQFPNYSSELNVNALLLGDSALYLCASSPASGRAGGELFFGEGSRLTVL.

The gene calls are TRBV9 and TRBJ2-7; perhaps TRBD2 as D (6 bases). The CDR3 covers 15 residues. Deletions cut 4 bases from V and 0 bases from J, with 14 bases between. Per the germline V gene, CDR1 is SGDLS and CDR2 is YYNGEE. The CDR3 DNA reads TGTGCCAGCAGCCCTCCCGGGAGTGACTCCTACGAGCAGTACTTC. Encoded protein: CASSPPGSDSYEQYF.

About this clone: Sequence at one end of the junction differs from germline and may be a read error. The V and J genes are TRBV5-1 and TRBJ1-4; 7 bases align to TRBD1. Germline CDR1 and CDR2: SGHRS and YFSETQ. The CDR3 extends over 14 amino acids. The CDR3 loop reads CASSLEPQGEKLLF. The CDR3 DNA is TGCGCCAGCAGCTTGGAACCCCAGGGGGAAAAACTGCTTTTT. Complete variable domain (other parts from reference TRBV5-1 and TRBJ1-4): KAGVTQTPRYLIKTRGQQVTLSCSPISGHRSVSWYQQTPGQGLQFLFEYFSETQRNKGNFPGRFSGRQFSNSRSEMNVSTLELGDSALYLCASSLEPQGEKLLFGSGTQLSVL.

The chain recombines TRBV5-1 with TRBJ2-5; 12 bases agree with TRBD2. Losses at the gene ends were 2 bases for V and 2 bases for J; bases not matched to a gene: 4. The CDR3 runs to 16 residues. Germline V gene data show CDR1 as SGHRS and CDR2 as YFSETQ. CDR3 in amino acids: CASSFTTSGSQETQYF. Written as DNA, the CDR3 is TGCGCCAGCAGCTTCACGACTAGCGGGAGTCAAGAGACCCAGTACTTC.

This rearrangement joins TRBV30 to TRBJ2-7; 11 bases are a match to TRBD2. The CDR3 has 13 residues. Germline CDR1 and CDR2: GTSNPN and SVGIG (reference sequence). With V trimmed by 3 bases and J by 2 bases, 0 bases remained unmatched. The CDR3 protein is CAWRTSGTYEQYF. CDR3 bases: TGTGCCTGGAGGACTAGCGGGACCTACGAGCAGTACTTC.

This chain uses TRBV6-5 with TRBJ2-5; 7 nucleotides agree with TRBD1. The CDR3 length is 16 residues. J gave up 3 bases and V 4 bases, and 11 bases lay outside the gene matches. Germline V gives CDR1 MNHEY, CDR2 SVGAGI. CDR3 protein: CASSFNIKGAEETQYF. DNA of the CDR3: TGTGCCAGCAGTTTCAATATTAAGGGGGCTGAAGAGACCCAGTACTTC.

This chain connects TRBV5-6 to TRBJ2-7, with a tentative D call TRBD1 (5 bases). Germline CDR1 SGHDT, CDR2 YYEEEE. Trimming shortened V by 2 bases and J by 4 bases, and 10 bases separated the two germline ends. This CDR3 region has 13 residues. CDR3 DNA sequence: TGTGCCAGCAGCTTTGGGGCTGTATACGAGCAGTACTTC. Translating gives CASSFGAVYEQYF. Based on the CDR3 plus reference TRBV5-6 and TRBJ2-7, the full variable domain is DAGVTQSPTHLIKTRGQQVTLRCSPKSGHDTVSWYQQALGQGPQFIFQYYEEEERQRGNFPDRFSGHQFPNYSSELNVNALLLGDSALYLCASSFGAVYEQYFGPGTRLTVT.

The CDR3 DNA reads as TGTGCCAGCAGTGAACTAGCGAGGAAAGAGACCCAGTACTTC. Its protein is CASSELARKETQYF. The chain combines TRBV28 with TRBJ2-5, with 7 bases fitting TRBD2. With 5 bases clipped from V and 3 bases from J, the junction kept 6 bases outside the gene matches. The CDR3 totals 14 residues. CDR1 is MDHEN and CDR2 is SYDVKM in the germline V gene.

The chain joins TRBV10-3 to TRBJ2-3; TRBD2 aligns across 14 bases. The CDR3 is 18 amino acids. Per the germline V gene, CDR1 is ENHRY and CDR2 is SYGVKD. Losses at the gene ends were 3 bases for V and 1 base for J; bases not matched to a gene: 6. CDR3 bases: TGTGCCATCAGTGATCCGGGACTAGCGGGAGCGGGCACAGATACGCAGTATTTT. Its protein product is CAISDPGLAGAGTDTQYF.